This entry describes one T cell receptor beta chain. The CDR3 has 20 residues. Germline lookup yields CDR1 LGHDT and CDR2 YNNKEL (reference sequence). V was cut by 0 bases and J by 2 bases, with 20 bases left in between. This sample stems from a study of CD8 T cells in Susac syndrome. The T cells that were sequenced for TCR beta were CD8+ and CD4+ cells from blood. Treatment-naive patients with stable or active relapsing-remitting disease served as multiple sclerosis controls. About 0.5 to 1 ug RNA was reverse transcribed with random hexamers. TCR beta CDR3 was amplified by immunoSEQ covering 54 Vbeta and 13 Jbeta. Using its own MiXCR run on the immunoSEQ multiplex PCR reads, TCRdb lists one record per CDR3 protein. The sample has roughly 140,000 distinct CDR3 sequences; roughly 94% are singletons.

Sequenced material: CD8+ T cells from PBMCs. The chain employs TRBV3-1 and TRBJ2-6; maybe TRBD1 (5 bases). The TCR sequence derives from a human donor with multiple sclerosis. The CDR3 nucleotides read TGTGCCAGCAGCCAAGATCACTGGACATCGGACGCCACTGGGGCCAACGTCCTGACTTTC. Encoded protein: CASSQDHWTSDATGANVLTF. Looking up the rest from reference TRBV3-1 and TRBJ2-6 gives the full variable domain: DTAVSQTPKYLVTQMGNDKSIKCEQNLGHDTMYWYKQDSKKFLKIMFSYNNKELIINETVPNRFSPKSPDKAHLNLHINSLELGDSAVYFCASSQDHWTSDATGANVLTFGAGSRLTVL.